The clone carrying this T cell receptor beta chain appeared a few times. Its antigen remains unknown. The data stem from a study of cytomegalovirus exposure and HLA in healthy donors. The study, taken as a whole, reports: Immune exposure data for these donors was limited to CMV serostatus.

Healthy bone marrow donors made up the donor group. 60 Vbeta and 13 Jbeta primers were used in PCR. Using immunoSEQ multiplex PCR, the repertoire was profiled, and TCRdb retains in-frame clones only, with some absent. The table includes roughly 49,000 clones, 77% detected once. This CDR3 has 12 residues. Germline CDR1 SGHTA, CDR2 FQGNSA. The V and J ends lost 1 base and 13 bases respectively, with 11 bases between them. This chain uses TRBV7-2 with TRBJ2-1; possible D gene TRBD1, 6 bases. The TCR comes from a woman aged 40-49 years in good health and CMV-seropositive. Material: PBMCs. The CDR3 spells CASSLDRVGQFF. The DNA of the CDR3 is TGTGCCAGCAGCTTAGACAGGGTGGGACAGTTCTTC.